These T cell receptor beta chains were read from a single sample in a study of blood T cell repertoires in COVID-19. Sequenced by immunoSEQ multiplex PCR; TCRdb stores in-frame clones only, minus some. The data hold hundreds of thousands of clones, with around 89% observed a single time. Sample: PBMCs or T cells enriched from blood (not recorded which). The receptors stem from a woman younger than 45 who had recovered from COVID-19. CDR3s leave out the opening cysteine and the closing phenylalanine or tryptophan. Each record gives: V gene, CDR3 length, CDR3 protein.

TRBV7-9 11 ASSYREYYGYT
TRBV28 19 ASSFPGSFLTSGVSTDTQY
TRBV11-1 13 ASSPGTSEYNEQF
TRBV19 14 ASSAQGEFPSYGYT
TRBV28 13 ASSPPGTGRTEAF
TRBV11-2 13 ASSRDRFLGNTIY
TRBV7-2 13 ASSLALGPGTEAF
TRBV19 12 ASSMGQGGQPQH
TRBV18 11 ASSQGVNTEAF
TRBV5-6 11 ASSWSEDSPLH
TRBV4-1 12 ASSQVIQHLEAF
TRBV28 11 ASSSPANYGYT
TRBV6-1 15 ASSDPPGQGALNEQF